The clone carrying this T cell receptor beta chain was detected once. The data stem from a study of cytomegalovirus exposure and HLA in healthy donors. V dropped 3 bases and J dropped 5; count of bases not matched to a gene: 15. The germline gives CDR1 SGHDN, CDR2 FVKESK. CDR3 length: 18 amino acids. The PCR employed 60 Vbeta primers together with 13 Jbeta primers. Per the original methods: Unique TCR beta chains totaled some 78 million in a later count, with roughly 10 million of them shared. Produced via immunoSEQ multiplex PCR; TCRdb's table is partial and in-frame only. The DNA was the basis for D and trimming; V, J and clone size are from that table. The sample has about 84,000 clones, just under 80% seen once.

This receptor was identified in a male donor in good health and CMV-seropositive. The gene calls are TRBV14 and TRBJ2-1; 8 nucleotides agree with TRBD2. Material for sequencing was PBMCs. As DNA, the CDR3 is TGTGCCAGCAGCCATCTCGCAGCGGGAGTGCTTTTAGACAATGAGCAGTTCTTC. Its protein is CASSHLAAGVLLDNEQFF.